These 8 T cell receptor beta chains were all obtained from the same sample, sequenced in a study of spatial heterogeneity in lung cancer. Regarding time point: sample taken at primary tumor resection. Unsorted tumor, nontumor lung tissue or cryopreserved PBMC supplied the whole RNA. TCRdb analysed the 5' RACE reads with MiXCR anew, one entry per CDR3 protein. The table includes about 50,000 distinct CDR3 sequences, 7.6% detected once. The material sequenced was PBMCs, taken at surgery. The receptor source for this set is a female donor with early-stage non-small cell lung cancer.

This clonotype appeared a few times. The chain is built from TRBV18 and TRBJ1-1; TRBD1 matches 10 bases. J gave up 7 bases and V 3 bases, and 5 bases lay outside the gene matches. Per the germline V gene, CDR1 is KGHSH and CDR2 is LQKENI. This CDR3 has 14 residues. The CDR3 protein is CASSPGQGGIEAFF. CDR3 in DNA: TGTGCCAGCTCACCTGGACAGGGGGGAATTGAAGCTTTCTTT.

The chain joins TRBV7-8 to TRBJ2-3, with 8 bases fitting TRBD2. Germline loops: CDR1 SGHVS, CDR2 FQNEAQ. There are 17 residues in the CDR3. The V and J ends lost 5 bases and 3 bases, in that order; junction bases with no gene match: 13. Here the CDR3 DNA reads TGTGCCAGCAGCCCCGGCGGGGGGCCAAGTGGGACAGATACGCAGTATTTT. This gives the protein CASSPGGGPSGTDTQYF.

There are many counts of this clonotype. The chain employs TRBV12-3 or TRBV12-4 and TRBJ2-7; TRBD1 matches 9 bases. After removal of 4 bases from V and 2 bases from J, the junction contained 12 bases not matched to a gene. The CDR3 is made up of 17 amino acids. CDR3 region: CASSSTGTGIPPYEQYF. Written as DNA, the CDR3 is TGTGCCAGCAGTTCCACCGGGACAGGGATACCCCCCTACGAGCAGTACTTC.

In this sample, this clonotype turned up many times. This chain connects TRBV5-1 to TRBJ1-6; D not certain. V lost 0 bases to trimming and J lost 4 bases, with 8 bases between them. The CDR3 has 15 residues. The V gene's germline CDR1 is SGHRS and CDR2 YFSETQ. The CDR3, as DNA: TGCGCCAGCAGCTTGGACAGCCTGTATAATTCACCCCTCCACTTT. Amino acid sequence: CASSLDSLYNSPLHF.

This clonotype was detected a few times. V usage is TRBV27 and J usage is TRBJ2-6, with a weak D call TRBD2 (5 bases). Germline lookup yields CDR1 MNHEY and CDR2 SMNVEV (reference sequence). Trimming shortened V by 3 bases and J by 2 bases, and 8 bases separated the two germline ends. The CDR3 has 15 amino acids. CDR3 DNA sequence: TGTGCCAGCAGTTTCGGGGTGGCTGGGGCCAACGTCCTGACTTTC. Amino acid sequence: CASSFGVAGANVLTF.

This clonotype was detected many times. J is TRBJ1-2 and V is TRBV20-1, with TRBD1 matching over 7 bases. The ends lost 5 bases at V and 0 bases at J; junction bases unmatched: 9. Germline loops: CDR1 DFQATT, CDR2 SNEGSKA (reference sequence). The CDR3 consists of 15 residues. CDR3 amino acids: CSAPKRQGANYGYTF. CDR3 nucleotide sequence: TGCAGTGCTCCCAAAAGACAGGGAGCTAACTATGGCTACACCTTC.

The chain recombines TRBV20-1 with TRBJ2-2; D is unresolved. With 0 bases removed from V and 5 bases from J, the gap between germline ends came to 22 bases. The CDR3 loop spans 18 amino acids. Germline V gene data show CDR1 as DFQATT and CDR2 as SNEGSKA (reference sequence). In nucleotides, the CDR3 is TGCAGTGCTAGAGATAGTGCAGGCCCGTCGATTAGGACCGGGGAGCTGTTTTTT. It translates to CSARDSAGPSIRTGELFF.

This clonotype was counted many times. V gene TRBV7-9 combines with J gene TRBJ2-7; 8 nucleotides agree with TRBD1. With 5 bases clipped from V and 1 base from J, the junction kept 10 bases outside the gene matches. The germline V gene encodes CDR1 SEHNR and CDR2 FQNEAQ (reference sequence). The CDR3 has 16 residues. The CDR3 loop reads CASSPVSGTGSYEQYF. DNA for the CDR3: TGTGCCAGCAGCCCAGTGTCGGGGACAGGATCCTACGAGCAGTACTTC.